A selection of T cell receptor beta chains follows, all from one sample in a study of blood T cell repertoires in COVID-19. Measured with immunoSEQ multiplex PCR; TCRdb has only the in-frame clones, and not every one. This sample carries approximately 99,000 clones, roughly four fifths of them seen once, and the ten largest clones take under 5%. The sequenced sample was peripheral blood. The source of these receptors is a woman between 65 and 79 years old with acute or convalescent COVID-19. Both conserved end residues are part of each CDR3.

TRBJ2-5,TRBV11-2,CASSPGTGGETQYF
TRBJ1-1,TRBV6-5,CASKGELGSANEAFF
TRBJ1-5,TRBV28,CASSLRKQGRNNQPQHF
TRBJ2-3,TRBV28,CASTRRDRGTDTQYF
TRBJ1-2,TRBV19,CASKDYFYGYTF
TRBJ2-1,TRBV6-2/TRBV6-3,CASSLRLDYGEQFF
TRBJ1-5,TRBV3-1/TRBV3-2,CASSQDGGRNQPQHF
TRBJ2-7,TRBV30,CAWSDGGSSYEQYF
TRBJ1-4,TRBV4-1,CASSQTGSGENEKLFF
TRBJ2-6,TRBV10-3,CAISADAGRFSGANVLTF
TRBJ2-1,TRBV28,CASSPRTGQAVNEQFF
TRBJ2-5,TRBV29-1,CSVRVGGRAGETQYF
TRBJ1-6,TRBV5-4,CASSARQGAYNSPLHF
TRBJ1-2,TRBV27,CASYGTGGFYGYTF
TRBJ1-6,TRBV5-4,CASSRDREGSPLHF
TRBJ2-7,TRBV6-5,CASSLGGGTAYEQYF
TRBJ1-3,TRBV3-1/TRBV3-2,CASSQAGTSTNTIYF
TRBJ2-5,TRBV28,CASSATGEETQYF
TRBJ1-6,TRBV27,CASSPSGDVIKSSSPLHF
TRBJ2-2,TRBV28,CASRLREGRTGELFF
TRBJ2-5,TRBV12-3/TRBV12-4,CASSVQGGETQYF
TRBJ1-1,TRBV6-5,CASRPNDRVSAEAFF
TRBJ2-3,TRBV2,CASSGAWTSGGFTDTQYF
TRBJ2-4,TRBV18,CASSPLSPPENIQYF
TRBJ2-1,TRBV28,CASSLWAGGQGANEQFF
TRBJ2-2,TRBV1,CTSSQDLKGRQGTGELFF
TRBJ2-7,TRBV18,CASSPNRPGGLDEQYF
TRBJ2-7,TRBV27,CASSPPRSPGTYEQYF
TRBJ1-2,TRBV3-1/TRBV3-2,CASSLAGADYGYTF
TRBJ2-7,TRBV6-5,CASRPAQGLGGQYF
TRBJ1-2,TRBV14,CASSQAPNYGYTF
TRBJ1-3,TRBV7-6,CASSLGGRASGNTIYF
TRBJ2-2,TRBV11-3,CASSSRENTGELFF
TRBJ1-4,TRBV2,CASGRGDTSRGEKLFF
TRBJ1-5,TRBV2,CASSGRTRGQPQHF
TRBJ2-5,TRBV4-2,CASSQAGTSRGAQYF
TRBJ2-7,TRBV12-3/TRBV12-4,CASSLYRAGEQYF
TRBJ2-2,TRBV5-5,CASSLAGSAFNTGELFF
TRBJ1-2,TRBV7-3,CASSLGANYGYTF